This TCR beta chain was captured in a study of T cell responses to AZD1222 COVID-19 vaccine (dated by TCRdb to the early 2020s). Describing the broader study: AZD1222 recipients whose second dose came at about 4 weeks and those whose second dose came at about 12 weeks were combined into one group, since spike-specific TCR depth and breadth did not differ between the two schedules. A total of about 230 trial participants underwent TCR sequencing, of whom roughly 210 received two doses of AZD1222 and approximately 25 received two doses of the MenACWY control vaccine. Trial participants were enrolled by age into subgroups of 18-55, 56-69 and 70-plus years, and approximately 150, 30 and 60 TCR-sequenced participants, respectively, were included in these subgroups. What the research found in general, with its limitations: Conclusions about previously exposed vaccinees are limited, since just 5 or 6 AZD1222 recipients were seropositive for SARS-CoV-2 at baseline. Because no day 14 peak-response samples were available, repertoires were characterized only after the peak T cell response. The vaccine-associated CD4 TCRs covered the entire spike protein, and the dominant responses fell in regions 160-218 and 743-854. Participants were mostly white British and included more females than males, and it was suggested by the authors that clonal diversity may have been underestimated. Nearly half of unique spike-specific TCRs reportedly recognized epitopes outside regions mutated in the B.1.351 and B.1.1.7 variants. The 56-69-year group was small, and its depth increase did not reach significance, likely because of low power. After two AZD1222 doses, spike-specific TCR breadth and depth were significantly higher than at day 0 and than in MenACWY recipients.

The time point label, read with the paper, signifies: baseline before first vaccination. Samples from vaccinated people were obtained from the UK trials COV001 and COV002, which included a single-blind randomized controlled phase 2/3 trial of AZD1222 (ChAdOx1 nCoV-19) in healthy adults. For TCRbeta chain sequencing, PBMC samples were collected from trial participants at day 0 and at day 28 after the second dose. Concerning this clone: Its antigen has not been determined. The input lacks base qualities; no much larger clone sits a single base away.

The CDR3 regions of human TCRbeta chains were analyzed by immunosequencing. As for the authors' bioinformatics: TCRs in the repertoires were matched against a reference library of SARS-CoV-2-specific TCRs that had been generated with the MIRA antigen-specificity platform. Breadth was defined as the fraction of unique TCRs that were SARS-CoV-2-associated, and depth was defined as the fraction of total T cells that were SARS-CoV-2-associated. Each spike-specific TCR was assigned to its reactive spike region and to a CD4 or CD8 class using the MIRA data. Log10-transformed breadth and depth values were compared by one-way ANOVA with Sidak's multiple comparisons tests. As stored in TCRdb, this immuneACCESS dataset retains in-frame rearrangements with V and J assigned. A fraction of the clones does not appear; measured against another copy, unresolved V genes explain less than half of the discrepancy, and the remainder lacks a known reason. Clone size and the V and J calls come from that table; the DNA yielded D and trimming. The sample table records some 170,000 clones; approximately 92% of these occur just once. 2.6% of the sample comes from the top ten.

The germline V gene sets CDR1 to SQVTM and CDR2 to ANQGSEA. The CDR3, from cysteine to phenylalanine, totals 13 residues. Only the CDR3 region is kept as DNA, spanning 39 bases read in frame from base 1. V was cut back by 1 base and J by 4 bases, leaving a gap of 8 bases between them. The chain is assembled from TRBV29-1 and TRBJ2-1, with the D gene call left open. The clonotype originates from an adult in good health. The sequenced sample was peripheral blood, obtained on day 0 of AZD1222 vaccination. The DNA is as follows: TGCAGCGTTGAAGGACTGGGGTACAATGAGCAGTTCTTC. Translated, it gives CSVEGLGYNEQFF.